These T cell receptor beta chains were read from a single sample in a study of a mutant IDH1 vaccine in newly diagnosed glioma. Repertoires were generated with immunoSEQ multiplex PCR, while TCRdb's copy carries only in-frame clones and drops some. The sample consists of tens of thousands of clones, around 82% of them appearing once. Sequencing used peripheral blood mononuclear cells (PBMCs), obtained from a glioma patient treated with radiotherapy, temozolomide or both. These receptors came from a woman under 30 with glioma. Some clones in this sample may be carry-over from other donors' samples. The CDR3 runs from the conserved cysteine through the conserved F or W. Fields, in order: V gene, clone size, D gene, J gene, CDR3 DNA, CDR3 protein. D genes are given only for firm matches. Size values are once, few and many counts, or a class for expanded clones, and some rows have none.

v_call: TRBV19; clone_size: once; d_call: .; j_call: TRBJ1-5; cdr3_nt: TGTGCCAGTACGGAAGGGTCAAAATATCAGCCCCAGCATTTT; cdr3_aa: CASTEGSKYQPQHF
v_call: TRBV4-1; clone_size: .; d_call: .; j_call: TRBJ1-5; cdr3_nt: TGCGCCAGCAGCCAAGACAGAAGCAATCAGCCCCAGCATTTT; cdr3_aa: CASSQDRSNQPQHF
v_call: TRBV29-1; clone_size: .; d_call: .; j_call: TRBJ2-7; cdr3_nt: TGCAGCGCCCGTGAGGGCCCAGGGGGGTACGAGCAGTACTTC; cdr3_aa: CSAREGPGGYEQYF
v_call: TRBV7-2; clone_size: few; d_call: TRBD1; j_call: TRBJ2-2; cdr3_nt: TGTGCCAGCAAGGACAGGGGAGCGGGCACCGGGGAGCTGTTTTTT; cdr3_aa: CASKDRGAGTGELFF
v_call: TRBV5-1; clone_size: .; d_call: .; j_call: TRBJ1-1; cdr3_nt: TGCGCCAGCAGGCCCGGGTGGGGAGGTAACACTGAAGCTTTCTTT; cdr3_aa: CASRPGWGGNTEAFF
v_call: TRBV5-1; clone_size: .; d_call: TRBD2; j_call: TRBJ2-7; cdr3_nt: TGCGCCAGCAGCATCGGGACTAGTCTTGACTACGAGCAGTACTTC; cdr3_aa: CASSIGTSLDYEQYF
v_call: TRBV7-9; clone_size: .; d_call: .; j_call: TRBJ2-2; cdr3_nt: TGTGCCAGCAGCTTAGGCGGGGCGAACACCGGGGAGCTGTTTTTT; cdr3_aa: CASSLGGANTGELFF
v_call: TRBV27; clone_size: .; d_call: .; j_call: TRBJ1-1; cdr3_nt: TGTGCCAGCAGTTGGGGTGGGGGGCAGGTTTTTACTGAAGCTTTCTTT; cdr3_aa: CASSWGGGQVFTEAFF
v_call: TRBV27; clone_size: .; d_call: .; j_call: TRBJ1-5; cdr3_nt: TGTGCCAGCAGTTTAGTAGGGCTGGGGGATCAGCCCCAGCATTTT; cdr3_aa: CASSLVGLGDQPQHF
v_call: TRBV4-1; clone_size: .; d_call: .; j_call: TRBJ1-3; cdr3_nt: TGCGCCAGCACCCCAATGGCCAGTAATTCTGGAAACACCATATATTTT; cdr3_aa: CASTPMASNSGNTIYF
v_call: TRBV10-3; clone_size: .; d_call: TRBD2; j_call: TRBJ2-1; cdr3_nt: TGTGCCATCAGTGCCCGACCGGGGGGGTACAATGAGCAGTTCTTC; cdr3_aa: CAISARPGGYNEQFF
v_call: TRBV11-2; clone_size: .; d_call: TRBD2; j_call: TRBJ2-7; cdr3_nt: TGTGCCAGCAGCCCCGGACTAGCGGGCCCCCTCGAGCAGTACTTC; cdr3_aa: CASSPGLAGPLEQYF
v_call: TRBV6-7; clone_size: few; d_call: .; j_call: TRBJ1-5; cdr3_nt: TGTGCCAGCAGTTACTCGCCAGAGTATCAGCCCCAGCATTTT; cdr3_aa: CASSYSPEYQPQHF
v_call: TRBV19; clone_size: few; d_call: .; j_call: TRBJ1-3; cdr3_nt: TGTGCCAGTAGGTGCAGGGTCATATTCCGAAACACCATATATTTT; cdr3_aa: CASRCRVIFRNTIYF
v_call: TRBV5-1; clone_size: few; d_call: .; j_call: TRBJ2-5; cdr3_nt: TGCGCCAGCAGCTTGGACCTAGAGACCCAGTACTTC; cdr3_aa: CASSLDLETQYF
v_call: TRBV6-5; clone_size: once; d_call: .; j_call: TRBJ2-5; cdr3_nt: TGTGCCAGCGTCAGCCAAGAGACCCAGTACTTC; cdr3_aa: CASVSQETQYF
v_call: TRBV2; clone_size: .; d_call: .; j_call: TRBJ1-2; cdr3_nt: TGTGCCAGCAGTGAACCGGGAAGGGGTGGAGGCTATGGCTACACCTTC; cdr3_aa: CASSEPGRGGGYGYTF
v_call: TRBV6-1; clone_size: .; d_call: .; j_call: TRBJ1-2; cdr3_nt: TGTGCCAGCAAACTGGTTACTAACTATGGCTACACCTTC; cdr3_aa: CASKLVTNYGYTF
v_call: TRBV6-6; clone_size: .; d_call: TRBD1; j_call: TRBJ1-1; cdr3_nt: TGTGCCAGCAGTTACTTAGGGACAGCGAACACTGAAGCTTTCTTT; cdr3_aa: CASSYLGTANTEAFF
v_call: TRBV27; clone_size: few; d_call: .; j_call: TRBJ1-2; cdr3_nt: TGTGCCAGCAGTAAATCCGGACAGATCTATGGCTACACCTTC; cdr3_aa: CASSKSGQIYGYTF
v_call: TRBV25-1; clone_size: .; d_call: TRBD1; j_call: TRBJ2-7; cdr3_nt: TGTGCCAGCAGGGGACAGGGGGCGAACTACGAGCAGTACTTC; cdr3_aa: CASRGQGANYEQYF
v_call: TRBV27; clone_size: few; d_call: TRBD2; j_call: TRBJ2-3; cdr3_nt: TGTGCCAGCACTACGTCCCCTAGCGGGAGTCGTGATACGCAGTATTTT; cdr3_aa: CASTTSPSGSRDTQYF
v_call: TRBV19; clone_size: .; d_call: .; j_call: TRBJ2-7; cdr3_nt: TGTGCCAGTAGTATGGTGGCCGGGGGCGAGCAGTACTTC; cdr3_aa: CASSMVAGGEQYF
v_call: TRBV7-3; clone_size: .; d_call: TRBD2; j_call: TRBJ2-7; cdr3_nt: TGTGCCAGCAGCCCCGGGAGGGCCTCCCACGAGCAGTACTTC; cdr3_aa: CASSPGRASHEQYF
v_call: TRBV30; clone_size: .; d_call: .; j_call: TRBJ1-5; cdr3_nt: TGTGCCTGGAGTGCCCAACGTTGGAGTAGACTAAATCAGCCCCAGCATTTT; cdr3_aa: CAWSAQRWSRLNQPQHF
v_call: TRBV6-5; clone_size: .; d_call: .; j_call: TRBJ1-3; cdr3_nt: TGTGCCAGCAGCACCCCTCCAGGCACCATATATTTT; cdr3_aa: CASSTPPGTIYF
v_call: TRBV13; clone_size: .; d_call: .; j_call: TRBJ2-7; cdr3_nt: TGTGCCAGCAGCCCACCGACAATCTACGAGCAGTACTTC; cdr3_aa: CASSPPTIYEQYF
v_call: TRBV4-2; clone_size: .; d_call: .; j_call: TRBJ1-2; cdr3_nt: TGTGCCAGCAGCCAAGATTTACGGGGATCCTACACCTTC; cdr3_aa: CASSQDLRGSYTF
v_call: TRBV9; clone_size: .; d_call: .; j_call: TRBJ1-2; cdr3_nt: TGTGCCAGCAGCCGACAGCTTGGCTACACCTTC; cdr3_aa: CASSRQLGYTF
v_call: TRBV5-4; clone_size: .; d_call: .; j_call: TRBJ1-1; cdr3_nt: TGTGCCAGCAGCCAGGCCACAGGGCTCACTGAAGCTTTCTTT; cdr3_aa: CASSQATGLTEAFF
v_call: TRBV5-1; clone_size: once; d_call: .; j_call: TRBJ2-7; cdr3_nt: TGCGCCAGCAGCTTTCCGACAGGAGATGAGCAGTACTTC; cdr3_aa: CASSFPTGDEQYF
v_call: TRBV4-2; clone_size: .; d_call: .; j_call: TRBJ2-5; cdr3_nt: TGTGCCAGCAGCCAAGATTGGGCCGGGATGGAGACCCAGTACTTC; cdr3_aa: CASSQDWAGMETQYF
v_call: TRBV6-6; clone_size: few; d_call: .; j_call: TRBJ1-1; cdr3_nt: TGTGCCAGCAGTTCTCCTCACCGAGGGATGAACACTGAAGCTTTCTTT; cdr3_aa: CASSSPHRGMNTEAFF
v_call: TRBV16; clone_size: .; d_call: .; j_call: TRBJ1-5; cdr3_nt: TGTGCCAGCAGCCAATCGGGGGTTCAGCCCCAGCATTTT; cdr3_aa: CASSQSGVQPQHF
v_call: TRBV4-3; clone_size: .; d_call: .; j_call: TRBJ1-1; cdr3_nt: TGCGCCAGCAGCCCTGGGATAGGGCGAGCTTTCTTT; cdr3_aa: CASSPGIGRAFF
v_call: TRBV7-8; clone_size: .; d_call: TRBD1; j_call: TRBJ1-1; cdr3_nt: TGTGCCAGCAGCTTAGGGACAGGGAGGGTGGCGGAAGCTTTCTTT; cdr3_aa: CASSLGTGRVAEAFF
v_call: TRBV6-1; clone_size: few; d_call: .; j_call: TRBJ1-2; cdr3_nt: TGTGCCAGCAGTGAAGGAGGGAGTAGCTTC; cdr3_aa: CASSEGGSSF
v_call: TRBV18; clone_size: .; d_call: TRBD1; j_call: TRBJ1-5; cdr3_nt: TGTGCCAGCTCGCCAACAGGGGGCAATCAGCCCCAGCATTTT; cdr3_aa: CASSPTGGNQPQHF
v_call: TRBV9; clone_size: once; d_call: .; j_call: TRBJ1-1; cdr3_nt: TGTGCCAGCAGCGATGACACATACACTGAAGCTTTCTTT; cdr3_aa: CASSDDTYTEAFF
v_call: TRBV9; clone_size: .; d_call: .; j_call: TRBJ2-7; cdr3_nt: TGTGCCAGCAGCGTAGATGGGAGTTTTTCCTACGAGCAGTACTTC; cdr3_aa: CASSVDGSFSYEQYF
v_call: TRBV28; clone_size: few; d_call: .; j_call: TRBJ1-4; cdr3_nt: TGTGCCAGCAGCCCGGGACGGTATGAAAAACTGTTTTTT; cdr3_aa: CASSPGRYEKLFF
v_call: TRBV4-3; clone_size: .; d_call: .; j_call: TRBJ2-7; cdr3_nt: TGCGCCAGCAGCCAAGAGGGGCATGGGGGCTACGAGCAGTACTTC; cdr3_aa: CASSQEGHGGYEQYF
v_call: TRBV10-3; clone_size: .; d_call: .; j_call: TRBJ1-4; cdr3_nt: TGTGCCATCAGTGAGTCGCAGGGAGCTAATGAAAAACTGTTTTTT; cdr3_aa: CAISESQGANEKLFF
v_call: TRBV7-9; clone_size: .; d_call: TRBD1; j_call: TRBJ2-7; cdr3_nt: TGTGCCAGCAGCTCCCGGGACAGTCCTTCCTACGAGCAGTACTTC; cdr3_aa: CASSSRDSPSYEQYF
v_call: TRBV27; clone_size: .; d_call: .; j_call: TRBJ1-1; cdr3_nt: TGTGCCAGCAGTTTAAGGGGGGGTCTTGAAGCTTTCTTT; cdr3_aa: CASSLRGGLEAFF
v_call: TRBV7-2; clone_size: .; d_call: .; j_call: TRBJ2-7; cdr3_nt: .; cdr3_aa: CASTPRRRLRAVLREYF
v_call: TRBV13; clone_size: .; d_call: TRBD1; j_call: TRBJ1-3; cdr3_nt: TGTGCCAGCAGCTTAAGCAGGGGGGGAAACACCATATATTTT; cdr3_aa: CASSLSRGGNTIYF
v_call: TRBV30; clone_size: .; d_call: .; j_call: TRBJ2-1; cdr3_nt: TGTGCCTGGAGTCTCTCAGGCGATGAGCAGTTCTTC; cdr3_aa: CAWSLSGDEQFF
v_call: TRBV21-1; clone_size: .; d_call: .; j_call: TRBJ2-7; cdr3_nt: TGTGCCAGCAGGTCAGGGACACTAGCGGGACTACTGTCCTACGAGCAGTACTTC; cdr3_aa: CASRSGTLAGLLSYEQYF
v_call: TRBV6-1; clone_size: .; d_call: .; j_call: TRBJ1-1; cdr3_nt: TGTGCCAGCAGTGAACTCCGAGGCACTGAAGCTTTCTTT; cdr3_aa: CASSELRGTEAFF
v_call: TRBV7-2; clone_size: .; d_call: TRBD2; j_call: TRBJ2-2; cdr3_nt: TGTGCCAGCAGCTTAAAGCGGGGGGGCCCCGGGGAGCTGTTTTTT; cdr3_aa: CASSLKRGGPGELFF